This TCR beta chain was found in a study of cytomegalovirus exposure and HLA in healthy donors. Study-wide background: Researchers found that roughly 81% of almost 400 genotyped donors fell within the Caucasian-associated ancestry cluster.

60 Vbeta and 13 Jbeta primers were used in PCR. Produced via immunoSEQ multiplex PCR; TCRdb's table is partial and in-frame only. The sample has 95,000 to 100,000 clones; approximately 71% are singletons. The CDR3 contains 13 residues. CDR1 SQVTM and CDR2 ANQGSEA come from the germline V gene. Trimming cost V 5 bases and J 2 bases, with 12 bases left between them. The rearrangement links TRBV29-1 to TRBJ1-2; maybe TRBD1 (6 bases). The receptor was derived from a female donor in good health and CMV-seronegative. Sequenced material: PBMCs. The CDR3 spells CSVMDSSNYGYTF. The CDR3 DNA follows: TGCAGCGTTATGGACAGTTCAAACTATGGCTACACCTTC.